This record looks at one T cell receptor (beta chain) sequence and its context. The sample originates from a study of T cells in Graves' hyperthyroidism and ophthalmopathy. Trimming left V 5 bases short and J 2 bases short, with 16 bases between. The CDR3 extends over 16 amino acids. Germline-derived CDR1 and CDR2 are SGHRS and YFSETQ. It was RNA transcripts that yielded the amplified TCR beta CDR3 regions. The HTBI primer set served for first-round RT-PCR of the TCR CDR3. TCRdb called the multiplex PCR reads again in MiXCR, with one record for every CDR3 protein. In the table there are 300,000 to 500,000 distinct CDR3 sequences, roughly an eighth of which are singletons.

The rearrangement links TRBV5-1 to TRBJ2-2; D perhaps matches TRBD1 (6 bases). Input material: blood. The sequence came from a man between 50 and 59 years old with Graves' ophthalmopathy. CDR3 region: CASRRTQGTNTGELFF. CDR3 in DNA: TGCGCCAGCAGACGTACACAGGGCACAAACACCGGGGAGCTGTTTTTT.